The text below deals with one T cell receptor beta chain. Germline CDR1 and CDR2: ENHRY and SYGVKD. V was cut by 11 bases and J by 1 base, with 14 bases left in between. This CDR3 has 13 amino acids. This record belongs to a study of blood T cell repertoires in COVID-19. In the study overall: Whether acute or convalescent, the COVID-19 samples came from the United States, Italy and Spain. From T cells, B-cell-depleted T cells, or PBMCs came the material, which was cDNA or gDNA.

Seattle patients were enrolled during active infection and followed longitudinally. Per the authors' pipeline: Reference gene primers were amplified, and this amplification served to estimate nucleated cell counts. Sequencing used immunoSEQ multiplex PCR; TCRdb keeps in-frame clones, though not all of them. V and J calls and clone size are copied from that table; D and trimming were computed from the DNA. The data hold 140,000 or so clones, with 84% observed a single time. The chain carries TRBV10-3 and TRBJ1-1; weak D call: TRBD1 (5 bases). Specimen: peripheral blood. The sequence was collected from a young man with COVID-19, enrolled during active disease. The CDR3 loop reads CAVLGVGNTEAFF. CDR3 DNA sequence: TGTGCCGTCTTAGGGGTCGGGAACACTGAAGCTTTCTTT.